Below, one TCR beta chain is given with its context. Antigen specificity is unknown. 5'RACE with constant-segment primers built TCRalpha and TCRbeta cDNA libraries with UMIs. MiXCR, applied by TCRdb to the 5' RACE reads, yields one record per CDR3 protein. The sample contains roughly 380,000 distinct CDR3 sequences, approximately 27% of which appear only once. This sample was taken from a study of T-cell memory formation after mild COVID-19. The CDR3 sequence is 15 residues long. Trimming took 3 bases from V and 6 from J; bases not matched to a gene: 6. Germline-derived CDR1 and CDR2 are SGDLS and YYNGEE. Study findings and constraints: Balance between CD4 and CD8 was seen in clones contracting day 15 to 85, and a CD4+ lean was seen in later expanders.

The sequence was collected from an adult woman who had mild COVID-19 (a few samples of this study predate the infection). Cell type and time point are not known. Sequences were obtained from PBMCs or a T cell subset sorted from them (not recorded which). The rearrangement links TRBV9 to TRBJ2-1; 10 bases are a match to TRBD2. CDR3 in amino acids: CASSAASGRPNEQFF. The CDR3, as DNA: TGTGCCAGCAGCGCGGCTAGCGGGAGACCCAATGAGCAGTTCTTC.